The rows below give T cell receptor beta chains drawn from one sample of a study of molecular identifiers for immune sequencing clone quantification. Each CDR3 protein gets one entry after TCRdb re-called the PCR reads with MiXCR. This sample has fewer than 100,000 distinct CDR3 sequences, with over 20% found just once. The sequenced sample consisted of naive CD8+ T cells from blood, with Jurkat cell RNA spiked in. These TCRs come from a human donor in good health. Some libraries in this study had Jurkat cell RNA spiked in. CDR3s include the opening cysteine and the closing phenylalanine or tryptophan. Fields, in order: V gene, CDR3 length, clone size, D gene, J gene, CDR3 DNA, CDR3 protein. D genes are given only for firm matches. Rows may omit the clone size; those that give it use once, few, many or a size class.

TRBV20-1	14	NA	NA	TRBJ2-7	TGCAGTGCTAGAGGACCGGGACCCTGGTACGAGCAGTACTTC	CSARGPGPWYEQYF
TRBV11-3	12	NA	NA	TRBJ2-7	TGTGCCAGCAGCATGGCCTCCGGGGAGCAGTACTTC	CASSMASGEQYF
TRBV12-3/TRBV12-4	13	few	TRBD1	TRBJ2-5	TGTGCCAGCAGTCAGGACAGGGATGAGACCCAGTACTTC	CASSQDRDETQYF
TRBV3-1	17	few	TRBD1	TRBJ2-7	TGTGCCAGCAGCCAAGATGGTGGTGGACAGGCGCGCTACGAGCAGTACTTC	CASSQDGGGQARYEQYF
TRBV7-8	14	many	NA	TRBJ2-5	TGTGCCAGCAGCTTGTTACAGGGCCAAGAGACCCAGTACTTC	CASSLLQGQETQYF
TRBV27	13	few	NA	TRBJ1-2	TGTGCCAGCGGACGGGATTTTAACTATGGCTACACCTTC	CASGRDFNYGYTF
TRBV5-4	17	many	TRBD2	TRBJ2-3	TGTGCCAGCAGCTTGGTGGCGGGAGGGCCTAGCACAGATACGCAGTATTTT	CASSLVAGGPSTDTQYF
TRBV29-1	14	many	NA	TRBJ2-5	TGCAGCGTTGAAGATCTTATGGACTCCGAGACCCAGTACTTC	CSVEDLMDSETQYF
TRBV20-1	13	NA	NA	TRBJ2-1	TGCAGTGCTAGAGATTACGAATACAATGAGCAGTTCTTC	CSARDYEYNEQFF
TRBV9	16	many	NA	TRBJ1-1	TGTGCCAGCAGCGTAGAATATAACAGAAAGAACACTGAAGCTTTCTTT	CASSVEYNRKNTEAFF
TRBV4-3	18	few	TRBD2	TRBJ2-5	TGCGCCAGCAGCCAAGGCCGACTGACTAGCGGGGGTAAAGAGACCCAGTACTTC	CASSQGRLTSGGKETQYF
TRBV9	16	NA	NA	TRBJ2-3	TGTGCCAGCAGCGTAGCGGAAGGGGAAGTGGCAGATACGCAGTATTTT	CASSVAEGEVADTQYF
TRBV6-2/TRBV6-3	14	few	NA	TRBJ2-7	TGTGCCAGCAGAGGGACTTTTCCCCCCTACGAGCAGTACTTC	CASRGTFPPYEQYF
TRBV28	15	few	TRBD1	TRBJ2-7	TGTGCCAGCACCTACGAGGGGGCAGGGACCTACGAGCAGTACTTC	CASTYEGAGTYEQYF
TRBV7-9	14	many	NA	TRBJ2-7	TGTGCCAGCAGCTTAGGTGCGACAAGATACGAGCAGTACTTC	CASSLGATRYEQYF
TRBV3-1	12	few	TRBD1	TRBJ1-2	TGTGCCAGCAGCCGGACAGGCTATGGCTACACCTTC	CASSRTGYGYTF
TRBV14	15	many	NA	TRBJ2-1	TGTGCCAGCAGCCCAGGAGGGCCCTCCTACAATGAGCAGTTCTTC	CASSPGGPSYNEQFF
TRBV5-7	15	many	TRBD2	TRBJ2-5	TGTGCCAGCAGCTTGGTAGCGGGAGGAGGAGAGACCCAGTACTTC	CASSLVAGGGETQYF